The present T cell receptor beta chain was sequenced within a study of OX40 agonist ivuxolimab in advanced cancers. Data came from immunoSEQ multiplex PCR; TCRdb stores just in-frame clones and leaves some out. There are more than 30,000 clones in the sample; about nine tenths occur only once, and around 9.8% lies in the top ten. V shed 2 bases and J 1 base; nucleotides not matched to a gene: 10. Germline V gives CDR1 SGHKS, CDR2 YYEKEE (reference sequence). CDR3 length: 17 residues. The gene calls are TRBV5-5 and TRBJ1-1; TRBD1 aligns across 8 bases. The origin of this receptor is an adult with an advanced solid tumor such as melanoma, head and neck, liver or kidney cancer. Specimen: CD4+ or CD8+ T cells sorted from blood, collected in a trial of the OX40 agonist ivuxolimab. The CDR3 sequence: CASSLAPGGFSNTEAFF. CDR3 DNA: TGTGCCAGCAGCTTAGCTCCAGGGGGCTTTTCGAACACTGAAGCTTTCTTT. The full variable domain, rest sourced from reference TRBV5-5 and TRBJ1-1, is DAGVTQSPTHLIKTRGQQVTLRCSPISGHKSVSWYQQVLGQGPQFIFQYYEKEERGRGNFPDRFSARQFPNYSSELNVNALLLGDSALYLCASSLAPGGFSNTEAFFGQGTRLTVV.